This entry lists 28 T cell receptor beta chains sequenced from one sample in a study of cytomegalovirus exposure and HLA in healthy donors. Vbeta (60) and Jbeta (13) primers were used in the PCR. Libraries were prepared by immunoSEQ multiplex PCR; TCRdb keeps only in-frame clonotypes and omits some of them. The sample has about 210,000 clones, about 80% seen once. Sample: PBMCs. Receptors originate from a woman between 50 and 59 years old in good health and CMV-seropositive.

This chain joins TRBV4-3 and TRBJ2-1; D may be TRBD2 (6 bases). V lost 2 bases and J lost 5, with 16 bases in between. Germline CDR1 reads LGHNA; CDR2 reads YSLEER. The length of the CDR3 is 16 residues. CDR3 loop: CASSQTGVGGNNEQFF. The CDR3 region has the DNA TGCGCCAGCAGCCAAACGGGGGTCGGGGGAAACAATGAGCAGTTCTTC.

This sequence joins TRBV7-2 and TRBJ2-5, with 8 bases that match TRBD2. CDR3 size: 17 residues. Trimming at V came to 5 bases and at J to 4 bases, leaving 15 bases not matched to a gene. Germline-derived CDR1 and CDR2 are SGHTA and FQGNSA. This chain's CDR3 is CASSPLQRGRTGETQYF. In DNA, the CDR3 is TGTGCCAGCAGCCCCCTCCAGCGGGGGCGGACTGGAGAGACCCAGTACTTC.

The chain recombines TRBV5-4 with TRBJ1-1; 8 positions match TRBD1. The CDR3 length is 14 residues. The V segment lost 0 bases and the J segment 4 bases; nucleotides outside the gene matches: 2. Germline V gives CDR1 SGHNT, CDR2 YYREEE (reference sequence). Written as DNA, the CDR3 is TGTGCCAGCAGCTTGGGACAGGGGACCACTGAAGCTTTCTTT. Its translation is CASSLGQGTTEAFF.

The table lists this clone with a few counts. This chain links TRBV5-1 with TRBJ1-2; no clear D gene. From germline, CDR1 is SGHRS and CDR2 YFSETQ. This CDR3 comprises 13 residues. The V end was cut by 2 bases, the J end by 3 bases, with 8 bases between. CDR3 DNA: TGCGCCAGCAGCTTTGGAGGAGACTATGGCTACACCTTC. Translating gives CASSFGGDYGYTF. The variable domain in full, with the rest retrieved from reference TRBV5-1 and TRBJ1-2, is KAGVTQTPRYLIKTRGQQVTLSCSPISGHRSVSWYQQTPGQGLQFLFEYFSETQRNKGNFPGRFSGRQFSNSRSEMNVSTLELGDSALYLCASSFGGDYGYTFGSGTRLTVV.

The J gene is TRBJ1-6, the V gene TRBV2; D remains unclear. Trimming pared 6 bases from V and 7 bases from J, leaving 10 bases between. There are 13 residues in the CDR3. Germline V gene sequence: CDR1 SNHLY, CDR2 FYNNEI. Written as DNA, the CDR3 is TGTGCCAGCAGGGGCGAGCGGAATTCACCCCTCCACTTT. Residues: CASRGERNSPLHF.

J is TRBJ1-1 and V is TRBV6-5; D is ambiguous. CDR1 is MNHEY, CDR2 SVGAGI, per germline. CDR3 length equals 13 residues. Deletions cut 7 bases from V and 0 bases from J, with 9 bases between. In DNA, the CDR3 is TGTGCCAGCACCGCGTATCTGAACACTGAAGCTTTCTTT. Translation gives CASTAYLNTEAFF.

The chain uses TRBV5-1 and TRBJ1-5, with 10 bases matching TRBD1. The CDR3 is 13 residues long. The germline gives CDR1 SGHRS, CDR2 YFSETQ. The trim removed 4 bases at V and 7 bases at J, leaving 2 bases unmatched. The CDR3 DNA sequence: TGCGCCAGCAGCCTGACAGGGGGCCAGCCCCAGCATTTT. Translating it yields CASSLTGGQPQHF.

The V call is TRBV5-4, the J call TRBJ2-5; D is perhaps TRBD1 (6 bases). This CDR3 has 14 residues. The V end lost 4 bases, the J end lost 1 base, and 11 bases lay between the germline ends. Germline V CDR1 and CDR2: SGHNT, YYREEE (reference sequence). The CDR3 DNA follows: TGTGCCAGCAGCCCAGGGGATTTCCAAGAGACCCAGTACTTC. Protein sequence: CASSPGDFQETQYF.

Only a few counts were recorded for this clone. The chain has TRBV28 and TRBJ1-1; D is unclear. CDR3 length equals 14 residues. Looked up from germline, CDR1 is MDHEN and CDR2 is SYDVKM. The V end was cut by 3 bases, the J end by 0 bases, with 8 bases between. The CDR3 reads CASSFQSLNTEAFF. In DNA form, the CDR3 reads TGTGCCAGCAGTTTCCAGTCCTTGAACACTGAAGCTTTCTTT.

CDR3: CASSVYRRGYGYTF. Written as DNA, the CDR3 is TGTGCCAGCAGCGTATATCGGAGAGGGTATGGCTACACCTTC. V usage is TRBV9 and J usage is TRBJ1-2; no clear D. CDR1 and CDR2 (germline): SGDLS, YYNGEE. The V gene lost 1 base and the J gene lost 5 bases, with 12 bases spanning the gap. CDR3 size: 14 residues. The full variable domain, in which reference TRBV9 and TRBJ1-2 provide the parts outside the CDR3, is DSGVTQTPKHLITATGQRVTLRCSPRSGDLSVYWYQQSLDQGLQFLIQYYNGEERAKGNILERFSAQQFPDLHSELNLSSLELGDSALYFCASSVYRRGYGYTFGSGTRLTVV.

This chain joins TRBV5-1 and TRBJ2-3, with 9 nucleotides matching TRBD2. From germline, CDR1 is SGHRS and CDR2 YFSETQ. The length of the CDR3 is 17 residues. Losses at the gene ends were 5 bases for V and 3 bases for J; bases not matched to a gene: 13. The CDR3 is CASSPRGRGGGTDTQYF. The CDR3 coding sequence is TGCGCCAGCAGTCCAAGGGGTCGCGGGGGGGGGACAGATACGCAGTATTTT.

The J gene is TRBJ2-1, the V gene TRBV6-4; TRBD2 agrees at 11 bases. CDR1 is MRHNA and CDR2 is SNTAGT in the germline V gene. V trimming: 3 bases; J trimming: 4 bases; junction bases outside the gene matches: 5. The CDR3 contains 16 residues. The CDR3 region is CASSDPASGGYNEQFF. CDR3 bases: TGTGCCAGCAGTGATCCCGCTAGCGGGGGGTACAATGAGCAGTTCTTC.

The chain combines TRBV10-3 with TRBJ2-7; TRBD2 aligns across 8 bases. CDR3 length: 15 residues. Germline V gene sequence: CDR1 ENHRY, CDR2 SYGVKD. Trimming took 2 bases from V and 1 from J; bases not matched to a gene: 4. The CDR3 DNA reads as TGTGCCATCAGTGAGACTAGCGGAGATTCCTACGAGCAGTACTTC. Its translation is CAISETSGDSYEQYF.

The chain links TRBV7-2 to TRBJ2-2; no firm D call. V lost 5 bases, J lost 1 base, and 14 bases lay in between. The CDR3 spans 16 residues. In germline, CDR1 is SGHTA, CDR2 FQGNSA. The CDR3 bases are TGTGCCAGCAGCCTTAGCTTTTCGGAGAACACCGGGGAGCTGTTTTTT. Residues: CASSLSFSENTGELFF.

The chain recombines TRBV27 with TRBJ2-1; 8 bases match TRBD2. The V gene's germline CDR1 is MNHEY and CDR2 SMNVEV (reference sequence). The junction had 8 bases not matched to a gene; V was cut back by 6 bases and J by 4 bases. The CDR3 contains 15 residues. This CDR3 reads CASSSTGGEYNEQFF. CDR3 in DNA: TGTGCCAGCAGCTCAACGGGGGGGGAGTACAATGAGCAGTTCTTC.

V gene TRBV4-2 combines with J gene TRBJ1-1, with a weak D call TRBD1 (6 bases). The V and J ends lost 4 bases and 0 bases respectively, with 15 bases between them. The CDR3 runs 16 residues. Per the germline V gene, CDR1 is LGHNA and CDR2 is YNFKEQ. CDR3 nucleotide sequence: TGTGCCAGCAGCCCCAACGGGGGGCGGGTGAACACTGAAGCTTTCTTT. Translating gives CASSPNGGRVNTEAFF.

The rearrangement joins TRBV4-3 to TRBJ1-1; D remains unclear. The CDR3 runs to 15 residues. Germline lookup yields CDR1 LGHNA and CDR2 YSLEER. Trimming cost V 0 bases and J 11 bases, with 19 bases left between them. CDR3 loop: CASSQDLPPRGAAFF. The DNA of the CDR3 is TGCGCCAGCAGCCAAGATTTGCCCCCGAGAGGTGCTGCTTTCTTT.

CDR3: CASSQGREKNYGYTF. The CDR3 DNA sequence: TGCGCCAGCAGCCAAGGCCGCGAAAAGAACTATGGCTACACCTTC. V and J are TRBV4-1 and TRBJ1-2; D is undetermined. Trimming took off 1 base at V and 2 bases at J, with 11 bases between the two ends. This CDR3 is built from 15 residues. Germline V gives CDR1 MGHRA, CDR2 YSYEKL.

This sequence joins TRBV2 and TRBJ1-6, with D perhaps matching TRBD1 (5 bases). Germline assignment: CDR1 SNHLY and CDR2 FYNNEI. V was clipped by 3 bases and J by 4 bases, with 7 bases between them. This CDR3 has 14 amino acids. CDR3 residues: CASSDRAYNSPLHF. The CDR3 region has the DNA TGTGCCAGCAGTGACAGGGCTTATAATTCACCCCTCCACTTT.

The chain has TRBV4-1 and TRBJ1-5; D perhaps matches TRBD1 (5 bases). V gave up 1 base and J gave up 6 bases, with 10 bases separating them. This CDR3 is 14 amino acids long. Per the germline V gene, CDR1 is MGHRA and CDR2 is YSYEKL. The CDR3 DNA reads as TGCGCCAGCAGCCAAGCGGGGGATGGTCAGCCCCAGCATTTT. Translating gives CASSQAGDGQPQHF.

This clone was observed a few times. The chain has TRBV5-4 and TRBJ2-7; perhaps TRBD2 as D (6 bases). Germline V gene lookup returns CDR1 SGHNT and CDR2 YYREEE (reference sequence). The V end was cut by 4 bases, the J end by 3 bases, with 20 bases between. The CDR3 runs to 16 residues. The CDR3 region is CASSPAGGTLNYEQYF. The CDR3 coding sequence is TGTGCCAGCAGCCCGGCGGGCGGGACTCTTAACTACGAGCAGTACTTC.

The chain employs TRBV2 and TRBJ1-5, with TRBD1 matching 11 bases. The CDR3 is made up of 13 amino acids. Germline CDR1 and CDR2: SNHLY and FYNNEI. Trimming cost V 6 bases and J 9 bases; bases outside gene matches: 4. For the CDR3, the DNA is TGTGCCAGCAGGGGACAGGGGGTAGGGCCCCAGCATTTT. This translates into CASRGQGVGPQHF.

The chain carries TRBV7-8 and TRBJ1-1; 9 positions match TRBD1. Per the germline V gene, CDR1 is SGHVS and CDR2 is FQNEAQ. The CDR3 extends over 13 amino acids. Trimming cost V 5 bases and J 8 bases; bases outside gene matches: 6. Written as DNA, the CDR3 is TGTGCCAGCAGCCCCGGGACAGGGAAAGAAGCTTTCTTT. This translates into CASSPGTGKEAFF.

This rearrangement joins TRBV28 to TRBJ2-5; a weak D match, TRBD1 (5 bases). Germline CDR1 reads MDHEN; CDR2 reads SYDVKM. The V end lost 6 bases, the J end lost 4 bases, and 9 bases lay between the germline ends. The CDR3 length is 12 residues. CDR3 sequence (DNA): TGTGCCAGCAGGCAAAGGGGAGAGACCCAGTACTTC. Its protein is CASRQRGETQYF.

CDR3 nucleotides: TGTGCCAGTAGTACGAGCGGGGTGCGCACAGATACGCAGTATTTT. As protein: CASSTSGVRTDTQYF. The V and J genes are TRBV19 and TRBJ2-3; 7 bases match TRBD2. CDR3 size: 15 residues. CDR1 is LNHDA and CDR2 is SQIVND in the germline V gene (reference sequence). The V segment lost 4 bases and the J segment 1 base; nucleotides outside the gene matches: 5.

The CDR3 region has the DNA TGTGCCAGTAGTCAAAATCCGACAACCGAAGCTTTCTTT. Its translation is CASSQNPTTEAFF. The chain carries TRBV19 and TRBJ1-1, with D uncertain. V shed 5 bases and J shed 8 bases, with 15 bases lying between them. Per the germline V gene, CDR1 is LNHDA and CDR2 is SQIVND (reference sequence). The CDR3 loop spans 13 amino acids.

This clone was found once. In DNA, the CDR3 is TGTGCCAGCAGCTTATACTCGAACGAGCAGTACTTC. It codes for CASSLYSNEQYF. This chain joins TRBV7-2 and TRBJ2-7; D gene ambiguous. Germline V CDR1 and CDR2: SGHTA, FQGNSA. Between the trimmed V and J ends, which lost 2 bases and 5 bases, there was a span of 7 bases. The length of the CDR3 is 12 residues.

V and J are TRBV13 and TRBJ1-5; perhaps TRBD1 as D (5 bases). The CDR3 has 13 amino acids. The V gene lost 5 bases and the J gene lost 7 bases, with 12 bases spanning the gap. Germline CDR1 reads PRHDT; CDR2 reads FYEKMQ (reference sequence). For the CDR3, the DNA is TGTGCCAGCAGCCCCCGGGAGGGGCAGCCCCAGCATTTT. This translates into CASSPREGQPQHF. Full variable domain (remainder filled in from reference TRBV13 and TRBJ1-5): AAGVIQSPRHLIKEKRETATLKCYPIPRHDTVYWYQQGPGQDPQFLISFYEKMQSDKGSIPDRFSAQQFSDYHSELNMSSLELGDSALYFCASSPREGQPQHFGDGTRLSIL.